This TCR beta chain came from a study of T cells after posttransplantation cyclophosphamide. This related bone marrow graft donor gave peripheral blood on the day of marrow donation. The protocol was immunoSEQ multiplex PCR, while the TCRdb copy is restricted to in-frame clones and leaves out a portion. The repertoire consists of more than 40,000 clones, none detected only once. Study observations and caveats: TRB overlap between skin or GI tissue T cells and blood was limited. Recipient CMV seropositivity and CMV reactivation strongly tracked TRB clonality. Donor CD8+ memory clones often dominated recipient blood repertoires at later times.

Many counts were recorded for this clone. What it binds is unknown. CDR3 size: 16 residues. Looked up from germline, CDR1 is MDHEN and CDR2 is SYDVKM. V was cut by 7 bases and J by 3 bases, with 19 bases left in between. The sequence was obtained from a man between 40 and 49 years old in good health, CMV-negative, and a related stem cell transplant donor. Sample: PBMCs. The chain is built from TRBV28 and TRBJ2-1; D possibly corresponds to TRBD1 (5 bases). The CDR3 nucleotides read TGTGCCAGCAATTCCCAAAGGGGATCAGTCTACAATGAGCAGTTCTTC. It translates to CASNSQRGSVYNEQFF.